A single sample gave rise to the 23 T cell receptor beta chains below, sequenced in a study of tumor T cells in aggressive B-cell lymphoma. Assay: immunoSEQ multiplex PCR; the TCRdb copy retains only in-frame clones and omits some. The table records just under 10,000 clones, roughly 85% of them present only once. The sample consisted of tumor tissue. The origin of the receptors is an adult with diffuse large B cell lymphoma.

As regards this clone: A junction boundary mismatches the germline segment, possibly from a read error. The gene calls are TRBV4-2 and TRBJ2-4; no reliable D call. Germline assignment: CDR1 LGHNA and CDR2 YNFKEQ. The CDR3 has 11 residues. As DNA, the CDR3 is TGTGCCAGCGGAGCCAAAGACATTCAGTACTTC. As protein: CASGAKDIQYF.

The V call is TRBV9, the J call TRBJ2-5, with TRBD2 as a possible D gene (5 bases). Germline V gene sequence: CDR1 SGDLS, CDR2 YYNGEE. V lost 5 bases to trimming and J lost 1 base, with 12 bases between them. The CDR3 covers 14 residues. This chain's CDR3 is CASSRRAVQETQYF. The CDR3 nucleotides are TGTGCCAGCAGTCGTAGAGCGGTCCAAGAGACCCAGTACTTC.

The chain joins TRBV18 to TRBJ2-3, with D perhaps matching TRBD1 (6 bases). Per the germline V gene, CDR1 is KGHSH and CDR2 is LQKENI. CDR3 length: 16 amino acids. The germline V and J ends were trimmed by 3 bases and 0 bases, with 13 bases remaining between them. The CDR3 DNA is TGTGCCAGCTCACCCCAACTGACAGGTAGCACAGATACGCAGTATTTT. It yields the protein CASSPQLTGSTDTQYF.

This clone was observed a single time. CDR3 nucleotide sequence: TGTGCCAGCAACGGGGGCACTGAAGCTTTCTTT. Residues: CASNGGTEAFF. The rearrangement joins TRBV27 to TRBJ1-1; maybe TRBD1 (5 bases). Germline V gene sequence: CDR1 MNHEY, CDR2 SMNVEV (reference sequence). V lost 7 bases to trimming and J lost 4 bases, with 7 bases between them. This CDR3 has 11 residues.

In this sample, this clone turned up a few times. The genes are TRBV16 and TRBJ2-7, with a weak D call TRBD2 (5 bases). V was pared by 3 bases and J by 6 bases, with 15 bases between. Germline-derived CDR1 and CDR2 are KGHSY and FQNENV. This CDR3 spans 14 amino acids. The CDR3 here is CASSQFAEVSEQYF. The CDR3 DNA is TGTGCCAGCAGCCAGTTCGCGGAGGTAAGCGAGCAGTACTTC.

V is TRBV2 and J is TRBJ1-5; no clear D. Germline CDR1 SNHLY, CDR2 FYNNEI. This CDR3 region has 12 residues. V lost 6 bases to trimming and J lost 4 bases, with 7 bases between them. CDR3 bases: TGTGCCAGCAGGGCGGCGAATCAGCCCCAGCATTTT. This sequence encodes CASRAANQPQHF.

This clone was counted a single time. V gene TRBV7-6 combines with J gene TRBJ1-3; the D is unclear. Germline V lookup: CDR1 SGHVS, CDR2 FNYEAQ. The CDR3 spans 15 residues. V gave up 0 bases and J gave up 0 bases, with 6 bases separating them. Here the CDR3 DNA reads TGTGCCAGCAGCTTAGCACAGAGCTCTGGAAACACCATATATTTT. Amino acid sequence: CASSLAQSSGNTIYF.

V gene TRBV27 combines with J gene TRBJ2-7; 8 bases are a match to TRBD2. The V gene end was trimmed by 3 bases and the J gene end by 7 bases; junction bases not matched to a gene: 8. The germline V gene has CDR1 MNHEY and CDR2 SMNVEV (reference sequence). The CDR3 sequence is 14 residues long. CDR3 amino acids: CASSFQAGVVEQYF. The CDR3 DNA reads TGTGCCAGCAGTTTTCAAGCGGGAGTAGTGGAGCAGTACTTC.

This clone has only a few counts. The chain is built from TRBV28 and TRBJ2-7; TRBD1 matches 7 bases. The length of the CDR3 is 13 residues. The V gene's germline CDR1 is MDHEN and CDR2 SYDVKM. J lost 3 bases, V lost 5 bases, and 4 bases had no gene match. This CDR3 reads CASSTTGYYEQYF. For the CDR3, the DNA is TGTGCCAGCAGTACGACAGGGTACTACGAGCAGTACTTC.

For the CDR3, the DNA is TGTGCCAGCAGCCCCGACACGAACACTGAAGCTTTCTTT. Translation gives CASSPDTNTEAFF. The V and J genes are TRBV7-8 and TRBJ1-1; no clear D gene. The CDR3 runs 13 residues. The germline V and J ends were trimmed by 5 bases and 1 base, with 8 bases remaining between them. Germline CDR1 is SGHVS and CDR2 is FQNEAQ.

This chain connects TRBV11-3 to TRBJ2-7, with 7 bases matching TRBD1. Trimming at V came to 5 bases and at J to 3 bases, leaving 7 bases not matched to a gene. CDR3 length equals 14 residues. The germline V gene has CDR1 SGHNT and CDR2 YENEEA. The CDR3 spells CASSQRQGNYEQYF. DNA of the CDR3: TGTGCCAGCAGCCAAAGACAGGGCAACTACGAGCAGTACTTC.

The CDR3 nucleotides read TGTGCCATCAGGGGGGGGAACACTGAAGCTTTCTTT. Its translation is CAIRGGNTEAFF. This sequence joins TRBV10-3 and TRBJ1-1; D may be TRBD1 (5 bases). Germline V gene data show CDR1 as ENHRY and CDR2 as SYGVKD. Trimming shortened V by 6 bases and J by 1 base, and 6 bases separated the two germline ends. The length of the CDR3 is 12 residues.

The chain is built from TRBV7-2 and TRBJ2-7; 11 bases map to TRBD2. V was pared by 5 bases and J by 4 bases, with 10 bases of the junction left unmatched. This CDR3 comprises 16 residues. CDR1 is SGHTA and CDR2 is FQGNSA in the germline V gene. CDR3 sequence reads: CASSRRVTSGSYEQYF. In DNA, the CDR3 is TGTGCCAGCAGCCGCCGGGTTACTAGCGGGAGTTACGAGCAGTACTTC.

V usage is TRBV7-3 and J usage is TRBJ2-5; tentatively, D is TRBD1 (6 bases). V was shortened by 5 bases and J by 5 bases, with 15 bases between the two germline ends. CDR3 length: 14 residues. Germline V gene lookup returns CDR1 SGHTA and CDR2 FQGTGA. The CDR3 nucleotides are TGTGCCAGCAGCCGAGGGGGAGAAGGGGAGACCCAGTACTTC. Translating it yields CASSRGGEGETQYF.

The genes are TRBV18 and TRBJ2-1; TRBD1 agrees at 8 bases. CDR3 length: 15 residues. Germline values: CDR1 KGHSH, CDR2 LQKENI. Trimming took 3 bases from V and 6 from J; bases not matched to a gene: 7. This chain's CDR3 is CASSPRTGKTNEQFF. The DNA of the CDR3 is TGTGCCAGCTCACCTCGGACAGGGAAGACCAATGAGCAGTTCTTC.

The chain has TRBV5-1 and TRBJ1-1, with D perhaps TRBD1 (5 bases). Germline V gene sequence: CDR1 SGHRS, CDR2 YFSETQ. Trimming left V 4 bases short and J 1 base short, with 14 bases between. The CDR3 is 15 residues long. This chain's CDR3 is CASSPAGLPNTEAFF. In DNA, the CDR3 is TGCGCCAGCAGCCCAGCGGGACTCCCGAACACTGAAGCTTTCTTT.

The rearrangement joins TRBV2 to TRBJ1-3; possibly TRBD1 for D (5 bases). Germline CDR1 reads SNHLY; CDR2 reads FYNNEI. V gave up 4 bases and J gave up 0 bases, with 10 bases separating them. The length of the CDR3 is 15 residues. CDR3 region: CASSGQRSSGNTIYF. The CDR3 DNA reads as TGTGCCAGCAGTGGACAGCGAAGCTCTGGAAACACCATATATTTT.

This chain uses TRBV9 with TRBJ2-1, with 11 bases fitting TRBD2. This CDR3 contains 15 residues. The V segment lost 4 bases and the J segment 4 bases; nucleotides outside the gene matches: 4. In germline, CDR1 is SGDLS, CDR2 YYNGEE. The CDR3: CASSQLAGGYNEQFF. Here the CDR3 DNA reads TGTGCCAGCAGCCAGCTAGCGGGAGGTTACAATGAGCAGTTCTTC.

V is TRBV27 and J is TRBJ2-7; 7 positions match TRBD1. Germline V gene lookup returns CDR1 MNHEY and CDR2 SMNVEV (reference sequence). This CDR3 comprises 13 residues. Trimming took 6 bases from V and 1 from J; bases not matched to a gene: 3. The CDR3 DNA reads as TGTGCCAGCAGGCGACAGGGATCCTACGAGCAGTACTTC. It codes for CASRRQGSYEQYF.

This clone is a singleton in its sample. The chain is built from TRBV28 and TRBJ2-1; D is ambiguous. Deletions cut 5 bases from V and 4 bases from J, with 6 bases between. Germline V gene sequence: CDR1 MDHEN, CDR2 SYDVKM. The CDR3 is 12 amino acids. In nucleotides, the CDR3 is TGTGCCAGCAGTCTGACATACAATGAGCAGTTCTTC. Encoded protein: CASSLTYNEQFF.

A few counts support this clone. V gene TRBV18 combines with J gene TRBJ2-3; possible D gene TRBD1, 6 bases. Looked up from germline, CDR1 is KGHSH and CDR2 is LQKENI. CDR3 length equals 13 residues. The V end lost 6 bases, the J end lost 6 bases, and 13 bases lay between the germline ends. The DNA of the CDR3 is TGTGCCAGCTCGATGGACAGAGTTGATACGCAGTATTTT. Translated, it gives CASSMDRVDTQYF.

This chain uses TRBV14 with TRBJ2-1; D is ambiguous. Germline V lookup: CDR1 SGHDN, CDR2 FVKESK. Trimming left V 2 bases short and J 5 bases short, with 10 bases between. CDR3 length: 14 amino acids. CDR3 region: CASSQMTANNEQFF. The CDR3 nucleotides are TGTGCCAGCAGCCAAATGACTGCCAACAATGAGCAGTTCTTC.

The table lists this clone with a count of one. The chain employs TRBV13 and TRBJ1-1; D not certain. The germline gives CDR1 PRHDT, CDR2 FYEKMQ (reference sequence). CDR3 size: 16 residues. Trimming removed 2 bases at V and 1 base at J, with 14 bases between. Here the CDR3 reads CASSLRRQSWNTEAFF. The CDR3 nucleotides read TGTGCCAGCAGCTTAAGGCGGCAGTCATGGAACACTGAAGCTTTCTTT.